The 18 T cell receptor beta chains reported below all come from one sample, sequenced in a study of blood T cells in healthy people across ages. The second PCR ran roughly 7 to 11 cycles with a sample-barcoded 5' primer and J-beta primers. TCRdb redid the calling of the 5' RACE reads with MiXCR, one entry per CDR3 protein. Seen here are about 780,000 distinct CDR3 sequences, roughly 46% observed once, and the top ten hold 15% to 20%. Input material: blood. All receptors come from an elderly man in good health.

The chain recombines TRBV20-1 with TRBJ2-7; 10 bases match TRBD2. In germline, CDR1 is DFQATT, CDR2 SNEGSKA (reference sequence). V dropped 3 bases and J dropped 2; count of bases not matched to a gene: 16. The CDR3 sequence is 18 residues long. The CDR3 nucleotides read TGCAGTGCTAGTGGCGCTAGCGGGAGAATATTCGGGACCTACGAGCAGTACTTC. Protein sequence: CSASGASGRIFGTYEQYF.

The chain has TRBV28 and TRBJ2-4; possible D gene TRBD1, 6 bases. Germline V gene sequence: CDR1 MDHEN, CDR2 SYDVKM. The length of the CDR3 is 19 residues. V dropped 4 bases and J dropped 0 bases, with 22 bases sitting between them. The CDR3 DNA reads as TGTGCCAGCAGTTCCCCGCTCAAGTTCGACAGGCAAGCCAAAAACATTCAGTACTTC. The encoded protein is CASSSPLKFDRQAKNIQYF.

This clonotype has a handful of counts. J is TRBJ2-1 and V is TRBV4-3; 9 positions match TRBD2. J gave up 7 bases and V 4 bases, and 11 bases lay outside the gene matches. CDR1 LGHNA and CDR2 YSLEER come from the germline V gene. This CDR3 is 16 amino acids long. The CDR3 protein is CASSPIGLAGLNEQFF. The CDR3 region has the DNA TGCGCCAGCAGCCCGATCGGGCTAGCGGGATTAAATGAGCAGTTCTTC.

This rearrangement joins TRBV5-1 to TRBJ2-3, with 8 bases identical to TRBD1. Per germline, CDR1 SGHRS and CDR2 YFSETQ. CDR3 size: 14 residues. V shed 0 bases and J 4 bases; nucleotides not matched to a gene: 1. The CDR3: CASSLGTGSDTQYF. Here the CDR3 DNA reads TGCGCCAGCAGCTTGGGGACAGGGTCAGATACGCAGTATTTT. Full variable domain (remainder filled in from reference TRBV5-1 and TRBJ2-3): KAGVTQTPRYLIKTRGQQVTLSCSPISGHRSVSWYQQTPGQGLQFLFEYFSETQRNKGNFPGRFSGRQFSNSRSEMNVSTLELGDSALYLCASSLGTGSDTQYFGPGTRLTVL.

In this sample, this clonotype turned up once. The chain combines TRBV11-2 with TRBJ2-3; the match to TRBD1 covers 7 bases. Germline CDR1 and CDR2: SGHAT and FQNNGV. The CDR3 has 15 residues. V was pared by 2 bases and J by 2 bases, with 4 bases of the junction left unmatched. The CDR3 DNA follows: TGTGCCAGCAGCTTACAAGACAGGGACACAGATACGCAGTATTTT. Translating it yields CASSLQDRDTDTQYF.

Details on this clonotype: Just one base apart from a much larger clone, this may be a read error. The chain links TRBV4-3 to TRBJ2-5, with 7 bases lining up with TRBD1. This CDR3 has 16 amino acids. V lost 1 base, J lost 11 bases, and 16 bases stayed unmatched. Per germline, CDR1 LGHNA and CDR2 YSLEER. This CDR3 is CASSQGSTGIYNEQYF. The CDR3 nucleotides are TGCGCCAGCAGCCAAGGTTCGACAGGGATCTACAATGAGCAGTACTTC.

This clonotype was picked up many times. The chain uses TRBV12-3 or TRBV12-4 and TRBJ2-1, with D perhaps TRBD1 or TRBD2 (5 bases each). The V and J ends lost 2 bases and 6 bases respectively, with 20 bases between them. This CDR3 contains 17 residues. The CDR3: CASSLIVQRTGLNEQFF. The CDR3 DNA follows: TGTGCCAGCAGTTTAATTGTCCAGAGAACGGGGCTCAATGAGCAGTTCTTC.

The chain is built from TRBV7-2 and TRBJ1-2; D remains unclear. The CDR3 consists of 16 residues. Germline-derived CDR1 and CDR2 are SGHTA and FQGNSA. The V end lost 3 bases, the J end lost 0 bases, and 14 bases lay between the germline ends. In DNA form, the CDR3 reads TGTGCCAGCAGCTTGTACCCCAACGGCCCTAACTATGGCTACACCTTC. Protein sequence: CASSLYPNGPNYGYTF.

This chain links TRBV20-1 with TRBJ2-1; 14 bases match TRBD2. This CDR3 spans 16 amino acids. Germline trimming cut 5 bases from V and 9 bases from J; bases unmatched to any gene: 12. CDR1 DFQATT and CDR2 SNEGSKA come from the germline V gene (reference sequence). The CDR3 reads CSAAAATSGRAGEQFF. The CDR3 coding sequence is TGCAGTGCTGCAGCCGCGACTAGCGGGAGGGCCGGTGAGCAGTTCTTC.

The count of this clonotype is one. The rearrangement uses TRBV5-5 and TRBJ1-2, with 8 bases lining up with TRBD1. Germline V gives CDR1 SGHKS, CDR2 YYEKEE (reference sequence). With 0 bases clipped from V and 6 bases from J, the junction kept 7 bases outside the gene matches. CDR3 size: 15 residues. The CDR3 spells CASSLERQGAHGYTF. CDR3 nucleotide sequence: TGTGCCAGCAGCTTGGAGAGGCAGGGGGCCCATGGCTACACCTTC. Filled out from reference TRBV5-5 and TRBJ1-2, the complete variable domain reads DAGVTQSPTHLIKTRGQQVTLRCSPISGHKSVSWYQQVLGQGPQFIFQYYEKEERGRGNFPDRFSARQFPNYSSELNVNALLLGDSALYLCASSLERQGAHGYTFGSGTRLTVV.

This chain connects TRBV20-1 to TRBJ2-1; D is perhaps TRBD1 (6 bases). Between the trimmed V and J ends, which lost 1 base and 2 bases, there was a span of 18 bases. Germline-derived CDR1 and CDR2 are DFQATT and SNEGSKA (reference sequence). The CDR3 is made up of 17 amino acids. The DNA of the CDR3 is TGCAGTGCTAGAGGAGGAATGGGGGCAGGCACCTACAATGAGCAGTTCTTC. Its translation is CSARGGMGAGTYNEQFF.

V is TRBV20-1 and J is TRBJ2-5, with 8 bases lining up with TRBD2. Germline CDR1 is DFQATT and CDR2 is SNEGSKA (reference sequence). The length of the CDR3 is 15 residues. V lost 2 bases to trimming and J lost 5 bases; unmatched junction nucleotides: 10. CDR3 in DNA: TGCAGTGCTAGATTGCCAGCGGGAGATCGGGAGACCCAGTACTTC. It codes for CSARLPAGDRETQYF.

This clonotype was counted between two and nine times. The J gene is TRBJ2-7, the V gene TRBV5-6, with 7 bases fitting TRBD1. CDR3 length: 14 residues. The trim removed 1 base at V and 5 bases at J, leaving 6 bases unmatched. CDR1 is SGHDT and CDR2 is YYEEEE in the germline V gene. This CDR3 reads CASSLIQGIHEQYF. Written as DNA, the CDR3 is TGTGCCAGCAGCTTGATACAGGGGATACACGAGCAGTACTTC.

The chain couples TRBV7-2 to TRBJ2-3, with D tentatively TRBD1 (6 bases). There are 15 residues in the CDR3. Deletions cut 5 bases from V and 0 bases from J, with 12 bases between. Per germline, CDR1 SGHTA and CDR2 FQGNSA. The CDR3 spells CASSTQGTSTDTQYF. CDR3 bases: TGTGCCAGCAGCACACAGGGCACCAGCACAGATACGCAGTATTTT.

This clonotype was detected a few times. V and J are TRBV6-2 or TRBV6-3 and TRBJ2-7; 10 bases line up with TRBD2. Germline V lookup: CDR1 MNHEY, CDR2 SVGEGT. The CDR3 spans 16 residues. The V and J ends lost 5 bases and 8 bases, in that order; junction bases with no gene match: 15. For the CDR3, the DNA is TGTGCCAGCAGTCCCCTCGGACTAGCGGCAGTTTTGAAGCAGTACTTC. As protein: CASSPLGLAAVLKQYF.

The V and J genes are TRBV28 and TRBJ2-5; D gene ambiguous. The germline CDR1 and CDR2 sequences are MDHEN and SYDVKM. The CDR3 is made up of 15 amino acids. V lost 5 bases and J lost 0, with 13 bases in between. CDR3 bases: TGTGCCAGCAGTCCCTCCCCTGGGAACCAAGAGACCCAGTACTTC. Translation gives CASSPSPGNQETQYF.

This clonotype was observed a handful of times. The rearrangement joins TRBV5-1 to TRBJ2-5; TRBD1 might be the D (6 bases). This CDR3 has 15 residues. V was pared by 3 bases and J by 1 base, with 13 bases between. Germline-derived CDR1 and CDR2 are SGHRS and YFSETQ. CDR3 DNA: TGCGCCAGCAGCTCGTTGAGGGGGTTCCAAGAGACCCAGTACTTC. Its protein product is CASSSLRGFQETQYF.

V is TRBV10-2 and J is TRBJ2-1; 11 nucleotides agree with TRBD2. Germline trimming cut 1 base from V and 6 bases from J; bases unmatched to any gene: 8. CDR1 and CDR2 (germline): WSHSY, SAAADI. The CDR3 covers 17 residues. The CDR3 DNA reads TGCGCCAGCAGTGAGTTAAGTGGACTAGCGGGCCTCAATGAGCAGTTCTTC. Encoded protein: CASSELSGLAGLNEQFF.